The 19 T cell receptor beta chains below all came from one sample that was sequenced in a study of long-term antiretroviral therapy in people with HIV. The authors ran the immunoSEQ assay, v3.0, at survey level. Assay: immunoSEQ multiplex PCR; the TCRdb copy retains only in-frame clones and omits some. This sample has tens of thousands of clones; 75% to 95% occur once, and the top ten carry 4% to 4.5%. The sequenced sample was unsorted PBMCs, obtained 5 to 5.5 years after starting antiretroviral therapy. The receptors stem from a woman in her thirties or forties with HIV.

V and J are TRBV28 and TRBJ2-1; D may be TRBD1 (5 bases). The V gene's germline CDR1 is MDHEN and CDR2 SYDVKM. Trimming pared 6 bases from V and 5 bases from J, leaving 17 bases between. CDR3 size: 15 residues. Here the CDR3 DNA reads TGTGCCAGCAGAGATTACGCGGCAGGGAACAATGAGCAGTTCTTC. This translates into CASRDYAAGNNEQFF.

V and J are TRBV11-2 and TRBJ1-2; no definite D call. Germline CDR1 reads SGHAT; CDR2 reads FQNNGV. V was trimmed by 3 bases and J by 13 bases, leaving 15 bases between them. CDR3 size: 12 residues. In DNA form, the CDR3 reads TGTGCCAGCAGCTTCCCAGGCCTTAAGTCCACCTTC. Translated, it gives CASSFPGLKSTF.

J is TRBJ2-5 and V is TRBV19, with D possibly TRBD1 on 7 matching bases. The CDR3 is 15 residues long. Trimming pared 4 bases from V and 2 bases from J, leaving 14 bases between. Germline lookup yields CDR1 LNHDA and CDR2 SQIVND (reference sequence). CDR3 protein: CASSTEGTVQETQYF. The CDR3 DNA is TGTGCCAGTAGTACGGAGGGGACAGTTCAAGAGACCCAGTACTTC.

The V and J genes are TRBV11-2 and TRBJ2-5; tentatively, D is TRBD2 (6 bases). CDR1 and CDR2 from the germline V gene are SGHAT and FQNNGV. The ends were cut back, 4 bases at V and 3 bases at J, with 15 bases in the middle. This CDR3 is 15 amino acids long. CDR3 coding DNA: TGTGCCAGCAGCTCCCGTCGGGGGTCGGAAGAGACCCAGTACTTC. Its protein is CASSSRRGSEETQYF.

V usage is TRBV10-3 and J usage is TRBJ1-5, with D possibly TRBD1 on 5 matching bases. With 0 bases removed from V and 1 base from J, the gap between germline ends came to 7 bases. This CDR3 contains 15 residues. Germline V gene data show CDR1 as ENHRY and CDR2 as SYGVKD. The CDR3 DNA sequence: TGTGCCATCAGTGAGTCAGGGGTAAGCAATCAGCCCCAGCATTTT. It codes for CAISESGVSNQPQHF.

The gene calls are TRBV19 and TRBJ2-1; no clear D gene. Germline-derived CDR1 and CDR2 are LNHDA and SQIVND (reference sequence). V lost 5 bases and J 2 bases, leaving 13 bases between the germline ends. The CDR3 is 15 residues long. The CDR3 nucleotides read TGTGCCAGTAGTCAGTCGTGGGGAACCTACAATGAGCAGTTCTTC. It codes for CASSQSWGTYNEQFF.

This chain joins TRBV9 and TRBJ2-1; 8 bases are a match to TRBD2. Per germline, CDR1 SGDLS and CDR2 YYNGEE. Losses at the gene ends were 3 bases for V and 0 bases for J; bases not matched to a gene: 8. The CDR3 runs 17 residues. The chain's CDR3 is CASSERLAPSSYNEQFF. For the CDR3, the DNA is TGTGCCAGCAGCGAAAGACTAGCGCCCAGCTCCTACAATGAGCAGTTCTTC.

The J gene is TRBJ1-1, the V gene TRBV19; D unclear. CDR3 length equals 12 residues. V was trimmed by 5 bases and J by 3 bases, leaving 7 bases between them. CDR1 LNHDA and CDR2 SQIVND come from the germline V gene (reference sequence). CDR3 sequence reads: CASSVAHTEAFF. Here the CDR3 DNA reads TGTGCCAGTAGTGTAGCCCACACTGAAGCTTTCTTT.

The chain employs TRBV9 and TRBJ2-1; D may be TRBD2 (6 bases). V shed 0 bases and J shed 0 bases, with 10 bases lying between them. Germline assignment: CDR1 SGDLS and CDR2 YYNGEE. The CDR3 extends over 16 amino acids. The CDR3 sequence is CASSVVGGISYNEQFF. In DNA form, the CDR3 reads TGTGCCAGCAGCGTAGTTGGCGGGATCTCCTACAATGAGCAGTTCTTC.

The rearrangement uses TRBV5-1 and TRBJ2-5; D unresolved. The V and J ends lost 0 bases and 1 base respectively, with 1 base between them. The CDR3 contains 12 residues. Per germline, CDR1 SGHRS and CDR2 YFSETQ. CDR3 amino acids: CASSLVQETQYF. CDR3 DNA: TGCGCCAGCAGCTTGGTCCAAGAGACCCAGTACTTC.

This chain joins TRBV4-3 and TRBJ2-7, with TRBD1 matching 7 bases. Germline V lookup: CDR1 LGHNA, CDR2 YSLEER. The CDR3 contains 14 residues. J lost 3 bases, V lost 4 bases, and 6 bases had no gene match. Written as DNA, the CDR3 is TGCGCCAGCAGCCTTTCGGGACAGAGCTACGAGCAGTACTTC. Translation: CASSLSGQSYEQYF.

This chain connects TRBV5-1 to TRBJ2-3; D might be TRBD1 (6 bases). The CDR3 is 14 residues long. V dropped 2 bases and J dropped 5 bases, with 12 bases sitting between them. The germline V gene has CDR1 SGHRS and CDR2 YFSETQ. CDR3 loop: CASSFRPGEDTQYF. CDR3 DNA: TGCGCCAGCAGCTTTAGGCCAGGGGAAGATACGCAGTATTTT.

The V gene is TRBV7-2, the J gene TRBJ2-7; 7 bases agree with TRBD1. Germline trimming cut 4 bases from V and 6 bases from J; bases unmatched to any gene: 9. CDR1 and CDR2 from the germline V gene are SGHTA and FQGNSA. There are 14 residues in the CDR3. The CDR3 sequence: CASSSRQGRGEQYF. The CDR3 DNA reads TGTGCCAGCAGCTCCAGACAGGGAAGGGGCGAGCAGTACTTC.

The CDR3 loop is CASNQPQGNTEAFF. The CDR3 coding sequence is TGTGCCAGTAATCAGCCACAGGGGAACACTGAAGCTTTCTTT. The J gene is TRBJ1-1, the V gene TRBV19; maybe TRBD1 (6 bases). Trimming took off 7 bases at V and 1 base at J, with 13 bases between the two ends. Germline V gene sequence: CDR1 LNHDA, CDR2 SQIVND (reference sequence). The CDR3 covers 14 residues.

V usage is TRBV21-1 and J usage is TRBJ1-1. TRBV21-1 is given as a pseudogene. The CDR3 is 15 amino acids. CDR3 DNA sequence: TGTGCCAGCAGCAAGCCACAAGTGGGGAACACTGAAGCTTTCTTT. Its protein product is CASSKPQVGNTEAFF.

The chain joins TRBV18 to TRBJ2-3; perhaps TRBD2 as D (6 bases). The CDR3 covers 14 residues. Trimming removed 1 base from V and 4 bases from J, with 9 bases in between. Looked up from germline, CDR1 is KGHSH and CDR2 is LQKENI. The CDR3 spells CASSPLGGSDTQYF. CDR3 bases: TGTGCCAGCTCACCACTGGGGGGATCAGATACGCAGTATTTT.

The rearrangement joins TRBV5-1 to TRBJ1-1, with D possibly being TRBD1 (5 bases). The V gene's germline CDR1 is SGHRS and CDR2 YFSETQ. V dropped 7 bases and J dropped 5 bases, with 18 bases sitting between them. The CDR3 loop spans 14 amino acids. Here the CDR3 reads CASAEEGGGTEAFF. The DNA for the CDR3 is TGCGCCAGCGCCGAGGAAGGTGGGGGAACTGAAGCTTTCTTT.

The chain carries TRBV6-5 and TRBJ1-1; D not certain. The CDR3 contains 12 residues. Trimming removed 5 bases from V and 3 bases from J, with 7 bases in between. CDR1 and CDR2 from the germline V gene are MNHEY and SVGAGI. CDR3 protein: CASSAQYTEAFF. As DNA, the CDR3 is TGTGCCAGCAGTGCGCAGTACACTGAAGCTTTCTTT.

The V gene is TRBV27, the J gene TRBJ2-1, with D tentatively TRBD2 (6 bases). Germline V gene lookup returns CDR1 MNHEY and CDR2 SMNVEV (reference sequence). V dropped 3 bases and J dropped 6 bases, with 21 bases sitting between them. The CDR3 covers 17 residues. CDR3 protein: CASSFLDRDLRFNEQFF. DNA for the CDR3: TGTGCCAGCAGTTTTCTCGACCGGGACTTACGTTTCAATGAGCAGTTCTTC.